The clone carrying this T cell receptor beta chain was detected only a few times. The CDR3 runs 14 residues. The ends were cut back, 6 bases at V and 2 bases at J, with 11 bases in the middle. Per the germline V gene, CDR1 is MDHEN and CDR2 is SYDVKM. Produced via immunoSEQ multiplex PCR; TCRdb's table is partial and in-frame only. The table includes roughly 70,000 clones, about nine tenths detected once. The record originates from a study of OX40 agonist ivuxolimab in advanced cancers. This clonotype was obtained from an adult with an advanced solid tumor such as melanoma, head and neck, liver or kidney cancer. The sample consisted of CD4+ or CD8+ T cells sorted from blood, taken in a trial of the OX40 agonist ivuxolimab. V and J are TRBV28 and TRBJ1-5; tentative D call: TRBD1 (5 bases). CDR3 amino acids: CASRQTVRNQPQHF. The CDR3 region has the DNA TGTGCCAGCAGGCAGACAGTACGCAATCAGCCCCAGCATTTT.